A single sample gave rise to the 14 T cell receptor beta chains below, sequenced in a study of cytomegalovirus exposure and HLA in healthy donors. PCR employed 60 Vbeta and 13 Jbeta primers. Libraries were prepared by immunoSEQ multiplex PCR; TCRdb keeps only in-frame clonotypes and omits some of them. Of about 140,000 clones in the sample, around 90% were seen once. What was sequenced was PBMCs. The receptors come from a woman between 35 and 50 years old in good health and CMV-seronegative.

This clone was counted once. The chain carries TRBV2 and TRBJ2-3, with 10 bases identical to TRBD2. This CDR3 comprises 15 residues. Trimming cost V 6 bases and J 3 bases; bases outside gene matches: 6. Germline V gene data show CDR1 as SNHLY and CDR2 as FYNNEI. As DNA, the CDR3 is TGTGCCAGCAGGGACCTGGGACTAGCGACAGATACGCAGTATTTT. Translating it yields CASRDLGLATDTQYF.

V usage is TRBV6-1 and J usage is TRBJ1-4; D gene ambiguous. The germline V gene encodes CDR1 MNHNS and CDR2 SASEGT. The CDR3 is 16 amino acids. V lost 3 bases, J lost 5 bases, and 16 bases lay in between. CDR3 amino acids: CASSERQRYSNEKLFF. CDR3 bases: TGTGCCAGCAGTGAGAGGCAGCGCTACTCGAATGAAAAACTGTTTTTT.

As to this clone: Mismatch with germline at one junction end may stem from a read error. The chain links TRBV7-9 to TRBJ2-4, with 13 nucleotides matching TRBD2. CDR3 length: 19 residues. Germline CDR1 and CDR2: SEHNR and FQNEAQ (reference sequence). The CDR3 here is CSSSLSGTSGVVAKNIQYF. For the CDR3, the DNA is TGTTCCAGCAGCTTGTCTGGGACTAGCGGGGTGGTAGCCAAAAACATTCAGTACTTC.

About this clone itself: Its ends do not fully match the called genes, so a read error is possible. This same CDR3 is encoded by further DNA sequences in the sample. The V call is TRBV7-2, the J call TRBJ1-1; tentative D call: TRBD1 (5 bases). The CDR3 contains 14 residues. Germline V gives CDR1 SGHTA, CDR2 FQGNSA. The CDR3 nucleotides read TGCGCCAGCAGCCCTTCTCGACAGTATACTGAAGCTTTCTTT. Its protein product is CASSPSRQYTEAFF.

The gene calls are TRBV6-5 and TRBJ2-1; TRBD2 is a possible D gene (6 bases). The CDR3 loop spans 16 amino acids. Germline V gives CDR1 MNHEY, CDR2 SVGAGI. The ends were cut back, 0 bases at V and 0 bases at J, with 9 bases in the middle. The DNA of the CDR3 is TGTGCCAGCAGTTACTCCTTCGGGAGCTCCTACAATGAGCAGTTCTTC. As protein: CASSYSFGSSYNEQFF.

The chain joins TRBV6-5 to TRBJ2-1; a weak D match, TRBD2 (5 bases). V was clipped by 10 bases and J by 7 bases, with 17 bases between them. The V gene's germline CDR1 is MNHEY and CDR2 SVGAGI. The CDR3 loop spans 13 amino acids. The CDR3 nucleotides read TGTGCCATTACCTACGGGGTAAGGAATGAGCAGTTCTTC. This gives the protein CAITYGVRNEQFF.

The chain couples TRBV27 to TRBJ1-2; D unresolved. The CDR3 is 13 residues long. Trimming shortened V by 5 bases and J by 0 bases, and 7 bases separated the two germline ends. Germline V gene lookup returns CDR1 MNHEY and CDR2 SMNVEV (reference sequence). CDR3 region: CASSPSPNYGYTF. DNA of the CDR3: TGTGCCAGCAGTCCTTCTCCTAACTATGGCTACACCTTC.

The rearrangement links TRBV5-1 to TRBJ1-2, with 7 bases that match TRBD1. V trimming: 4 bases; J trimming: 4 bases; junction bases outside the gene matches: 4. The germline gives CDR1 SGHRS, CDR2 YFSETQ. CDR3 length: 13 amino acids. The CDR3 nucleotides are TGCGCCAGCAGCGAGGGACAGAGCTATGGCTACACCTTC. It yields the protein CASSEGQSYGYTF.

The rearrangement joins TRBV30 to TRBJ2-3, with a weak D call TRBD2 (5 bases). V was pared by 0 bases and J by 5 bases, with 9 bases between. The CDR3 runs to 13 residues. Looked up from germline, CDR1 is GTSNPN and CDR2 is SVGIG (reference sequence). This chain's CDR3 is CAWSVPRGDTQYF. The CDR3 DNA is TGTGCCTGGAGTGTACCTCGGGGAGATACGCAGTATTTT. The full variable domain, in which reference TRBV30 and TRBJ2-3 provide the parts outside the CDR3, is SQTIHQWPATLVQPVGSPLSLECTVEGTSNPNLYWYRQAAGRGLQLLFYSVGIGQISSEVPQNLSASRPQDRQFILSSKKLLLSDSGFYLCAWSVPRGDTQYFGPGTRLTVL.

The chain has TRBV28 and TRBJ1-2; unclear D gene. The germline V gene has CDR1 MDHEN and CDR2 SYDVKM. CDR3 size: 12 residues. V lost 3 bases and J lost 8, with 10 bases in between. Written as DNA, the CDR3 is TGTGCCAGCAGTTTGGCGGCGAGCGGCTACACCTTC. Its translation is CASSLAASGYTF.

The chain recombines TRBV19 with TRBJ2-5; TRBD2 aligns across 7 bases. CDR1 and CDR2 (germline): LNHDA, SQIVND (reference sequence). V trimming: 5 bases; J trimming: 5 bases; junction bases outside the gene matches: 8. The CDR3 sequence is 14 residues long. CDR3 in amino acids: CASSEGGAGETQYF. The CDR3 coding sequence is TGTGCCAGTAGTGAGGGAGGAGCGGGGGAGACCCAGTACTTC.

The chain carries TRBV7-6 and TRBJ2-1; 8 bases match TRBD1. Germline V gene sequence: CDR1 SGHVS, CDR2 FNYEAQ. Trimming at V came to 5 bases and at J to 3 bases, leaving 9 bases not matched to a gene. The length of the CDR3 is 16 residues. CDR3 region: CASSPRTGSIYNEQFF. The CDR3 DNA reads TGTGCCAGCAGCCCCAGGACAGGGTCGATCTACAATGAGCAGTTCTTC.

This sequence joins TRBV4-1 and TRBJ2-3; TRBD1 matches at 8 bases. Unmatched junction bases numbered 7, after V lost 1 base and J lost 1 base. This CDR3 has 17 amino acids. Germline CDR1 MGHRA, CDR2 YSYEKL. The CDR3 reads CASSQGPDRGGTDTQYF. The CDR3 DNA reads TGCGCCAGCAGCCAAGGCCCCGACAGGGGAGGCACAGATACGCAGTATTTT.

This chain joins TRBV5-6 and TRBJ2-5; the D is unclear. Per the germline V gene, CDR1 is SGHDT and CDR2 is YYEEEE. This CDR3 spans 13 amino acids. Trimming removed 2 bases at V and 1 base at J, with 6 bases between. This chain's CDR3 is CASSFLRQETQYF. The CDR3 nucleotides read TGTGCCAGCAGCTTTCTGCGCCAAGAGACCCAGTACTTC.